The 22 T cell receptor beta chains in this list originate from one sample, sequenced in a study of T cell responses to AZD1222 COVID-19 vaccine. The repertoire was sequenced with immunoSEQ multiplex PCR; TCRdb's copy has only in-frame clones and lacks some. The sample lists 140,000 to 150,000 clones; 93% were seen once. Material: peripheral blood, obtained on day 0 of AZD1222 vaccination. All receptors derive from an adult in good health.

The rearrangement links TRBV30 to TRBJ1-2; maybe TRBD1 (6 bases). This CDR3 comprises 14 residues. The germline CDR1 and CDR2 sequences are GTSNPN and SVGIG (reference sequence). Trimming left V 5 bases short and J 6 bases short, with 19 bases between. The CDR3 DNA sequence: TGTGCCTGGGCCCTGGGGGGGACACCTGATGGCTACACCTTC. It encodes CAWALGGTPDGYTF.

The chain couples TRBV18 to TRBJ2-3; D may be TRBD2 (5 bases). Germline loops: CDR1 KGHSH, CDR2 LQKENI. Trimming stripped 6 bases from V and 5 bases from J, with 12 bases between. There are 13 residues in the CDR3. The CDR3 DNA sequence: TGTGCCAGCTCGCAGTCACTAGAAGATACGCAGTATTTT. Its protein is CASSQSLEDTQYF.

The genes are TRBV29-1 and TRBJ1-1; D uncertain. The germline V gene encodes CDR1 SQVTM and CDR2 ANQGSEA. The CDR3 spans 13 residues. V lost 7 bases and J lost 3, with 15 bases in between. The CDR3, as DNA: TGCAGCGGTTCGACGAGGAAGGACACTGAAGCTTTCTTT. It is translated as CSGSTRKDTEAFF.

The genes are TRBV7-2 and TRBJ2-3; 13 bases agree with TRBD2. J was trimmed by 6 bases and V by 0 bases; bases with no gene match: 6. Per the germline V gene, CDR1 is SGHTA and CDR2 is FQGNSA. The CDR3 has 17 residues. The CDR3 region has the DNA TGTGCCAGCAGCTTAGCAGGGACTAGCGGGGCATATGATACGCAGTATTTT. Its protein product is CASSLAGTSGAYDTQYF.

The chain couples TRBV4-2 to TRBJ2-3, with D perhaps TRBD2 (5 bases). This CDR3 has 16 residues. Deletions cut 0 bases from V and 0 bases from J, with 10 bases between. Germline V gene data show CDR1 as LGHNA and CDR2 as YNFKEQ. The CDR3 reads CASSQDRKRSTDTQYF. DNA of the CDR3: TGTGCCAGCAGCCAAGATCGTAAGCGGAGCACAGATACGCAGTATTTT.

The chain has TRBV2 and TRBJ1-3; D ambiguous. There are 13 residues in the CDR3. The V gene's germline CDR1 is SNHLY and CDR2 FYNNEI. The V and J ends lost 3 bases and 1 base respectively, with 4 bases between them. DNA of the CDR3: TGTGCCAGCAGTGAGGTTTCTGGAAACACCATATATTTT. Protein sequence: CASSEVSGNTIYF.

This chain connects TRBV5-5 to TRBJ1-5, with D possibly TRBD1 on 5 matching bases. This CDR3 spans 15 amino acids. V was pared by 2 bases and J by 6 bases, with 15 bases between. The germline V gene has CDR1 SGHKS and CDR2 YYEKEE (reference sequence). For the CDR3, the DNA is TGTGCCAGCAGCTTTAGGGGTAGTGGGGGTCAGCCCCAGCATTTT. This translates into CASSFRGSGGQPQHF.

On this clone: The junction differs from germline at one of its ends, possibly a read error. The chain has TRBV6-5 and TRBJ1-4, with 7 bases lining up with TRBD1. Per the germline V gene, CDR1 is MNHEY and CDR2 is SVGAGI. The CDR3 is 14 residues long. The DNA for the CDR3 is TGTGCCAGCACTTACAGGCACAGGGGCGAAAAACTGTTTTTT. Translation: CASTYRHRGEKLFF.

This clone was detected only once. This rearrangement joins TRBV7-3 to TRBJ2-2; 7 bases agree with TRBD1. CDR3 length equals 14 residues. Trimming took 5 bases from V and 4 from J; bases not matched to a gene: 4. The germline V gene encodes CDR1 SGHTA and CDR2 FQGTGA. The CDR3 sequence is CASSRGQPTGELFF. CDR3 nucleotides: TGTGCCAGCAGCCGGGGACAGCCCACCGGGGAGCTGTTTTTT.

This clone has only one observation. The CDR3 DNA is TGTGCCAGCAGCGTAGGGGAAGGGGCGGGCTACACCTTC. It codes for CASSVGEGAGYTF. The rearrangement joins TRBV7-8 to TRBJ1-2, with D possibly TRBD1 on 5 matching bases. Germline loops: CDR1 SGHVS, CDR2 FQNEAQ. V gave up 5 bases and J gave up 8 bases, with 15 bases separating them. The CDR3 covers 13 residues.

Notes on this clone: The same CDR3 is also encoded by other DNA sequences in this sample. The V gene is TRBV27, the J gene TRBJ1-2; TRBD1 might be the D (5 bases). V was pared by 0 bases and J by 4 bases, with 9 bases between. Germline V gene data show CDR1 as MNHEY and CDR2 as SMNVEV (reference sequence). The CDR3 runs to 14 residues. CDR3 nucleotides: TGTGCCAGCAGTTTATCCGGCCAGGGCTATGGCTACACCTTC. Its protein product is CASSLSGQGYGYTF.

This CDR3 reads CASSPGAGGTDTQYF. In DNA form, the CDR3 reads TGTGCCAGCAGCCCGGGAGCGGGGGGCACAGATACGCAGTATTTT. The chain joins TRBV3-1 (or the pseudogene TRBV3-2) to TRBJ2-3, with 8 nucleotides matching TRBD2. The CDR3 extends over 15 amino acids. J lost 1 base, V lost 4 bases, and 4 bases had no gene match. Germline V CDR1 and CDR2: LGHDT, YNNKEL (reference sequence).

CDR3 in amino acids: CASSPTGTWGNTLHF. CDR3 DNA: TGTGCCAGCAGTCCTACAGGGACTTGGGGGAACACCCTCCACTTT. The chain links TRBV28 to TRBJ1-6, with D tentatively TRBD1 (6 bases). The CDR3 has 15 amino acids. The V gene's germline CDR1 is MDHEN and CDR2 SYDVKM. Trimming stripped 5 bases from V and 14 bases from J, with 22 bases between.

The chain employs TRBV30 and TRBJ1-6; a weak D match, TRBD1 (6 bases). The V gene lost 5 bases and the J gene lost 10 bases, with 15 bases spanning the gap. The CDR3 contains 13 residues. CDR1 is GTSNPN, CDR2 SVGIG, per germline (reference sequence). The CDR3 nucleotides read TGTGCCTGGGAGGAGGGAAGGGGGTCACCCCTCCACTTT. As protein: CAWEEGRGSPLHF.

About this clone itself: The sample contains more than one DNA sequence encoding this CDR3. The J gene is TRBJ1-1, the V gene TRBV30; D remains unclear. The CDR3 is 12 amino acids. V was clipped by 5 bases and J by 0 bases, with 7 bases between them. Per germline, CDR1 GTSNPN and CDR2 SVGIG (reference sequence). The CDR3 region has the DNA TGTGCCTGGTCACGGATGAACACTGAAGCTTTCTTT. This translates into CAWSRMNTEAFF.

This chain connects TRBV19 to TRBJ1-2; D perhaps matches TRBD1 (6 bases). Per the germline V gene, CDR1 is LNHDA and CDR2 is SQIVND (reference sequence). V gave up 0 bases and J gave up 4 bases, with 6 bases separating them. This CDR3 is 13 amino acids long. The CDR3 DNA follows: TGTGCCAGTAGTATAGAAGGGGGCTATGGCTACACCTTC. Its translation: CASSIEGGYGYTF.

V and J are TRBV11-1 and TRBJ2-7; 9 nucleotides agree with TRBD1. Germline lookup yields CDR1 SGHAT and CDR2 FQDESV (reference sequence). The CDR3 is made up of 13 amino acids. Unmatched junction bases numbered 4, after V lost 4 bases and J lost 6 bases. CDR3 nucleotide sequence: TGTGCCAGCAGCTGGGGACAGGGAGCCGAGCAGTACTTC. Its protein is CASSWGQGAEQYF.

The table lists this clone with a few counts. The gene calls are TRBV19 and TRBJ2-7, with TRBD2 identical over 7 bases. CDR3 length equals 12 residues. The V gene's germline CDR1 is LNHDA and CDR2 SQIVND (reference sequence). V gave up 5 bases and J gave up 8 bases; unmatched junction bases: 6. The DNA of the CDR3 is TGTGCCAGTAGTGTCAGGGAGGGGAAGCAGTACTTC. It codes for CASSVREGKQYF.

The rearrangement links TRBV18 to TRBJ1-1; D remains ambiguous. In germline, CDR1 is KGHSH, CDR2 LQKENI. The CDR3 spans 13 residues. V lost 1 base, J lost 6 bases, and 9 bases lay in between. The CDR3 DNA is TGTGCCAGCTCACCACAAAGCCGGGCTGAAGCTTTCTTT. Translating gives CASSPQSRAEAFF.

The chain has TRBV30 and TRBJ1-6; D ambiguous. CDR1 GTSNPN and CDR2 SVGIG come from the germline V gene (reference sequence). This CDR3 region has 13 residues. V gave up 0 bases and J gave up 5 bases, with 5 bases separating them. The CDR3 bases are TGTGCCTGGAGTGTTGCAGATAATTCACCCCTCCACTTT. It translates to CAWSVADNSPLHF.

The chain links TRBV18 to TRBJ1-2; the D gene is possibly TRBD1 (5 bases). Germline-derived CDR1 and CDR2 are KGHSH and LQKENI. V was clipped by 2 bases and J by 4 bases, with 11 bases between them. This CDR3 region has 14 residues. The CDR3 nucleotides are TGTGCCAGCTCACCAGGGACTACCGGCTATGGCTACACCTTC. Protein product: CASSPGTTGYGYTF.

The J gene is TRBJ1-5, the V gene TRBV4-3; perhaps TRBD1 as D (6 bases). Between the trimmed V and J ends, which lost 0 bases and 2 bases, there was a span of 11 bases. Germline V gives CDR1 LGHNA, CDR2 YSLEER. This CDR3 is 16 amino acids long. CDR3 sequence reads: CASSQDLRGGNQPQHF. The CDR3 nucleotides read TGCGCCAGCAGCCAAGATCTCAGGGGAGGCAATCAGCCCCAGCATTTT.